This record covers a single T cell receptor (beta chain). Antigen specificity is unknown. From the PCR reads, TCRdb called clonotypes with MiXCR, one entry per CDR3 protein. The sample contains approximately 19,000 distinct CDR3 sequences, 45% to 70% of which appear only once. This entry comes from a study of vaccination and CD4 T cells after COVID-19. Study background: Vaccinees got either two BNT162b2 doses or two mRNA-1273 doses.

Positive PCR tests dated from March to December 2020, predating US Alpha, Beta and Delta variants. Study-level findings and limits: In median terms, SARS-CoV-2-reactive clonotypes went from 21 to 38, a nonsignificant rise.

This CDR3 is built from 17 residues. The V and J ends lost 2 bases and 3 bases respectively, with 18 bases between them. Germline V gene lookup returns CDR1 LNHNV and CDR2 YYDKDF (reference sequence). Sequenced material: CD4+ T cells from blood, taken after SARS-CoV-2 vaccination. The rearrangement links TRBV15 to TRBJ2-3; no firm D call. The source is a human donor who had recovered from COVID-19. For the CDR3, the DNA is TGTGCCACCAGCAGAAGAAAGACTTACGTGGGGACAGATACGCAGTATTTT. Encoded protein: CATSRRKTYVGTDTQYF.